These 11 T cell receptor beta chains share one sample of origin, sequenced in a study of Graves' ophthalmopathy and Graves' hyperthyroidism. Amplification from RNA transcripts yielded the TCR beta CDR3 regions. Second-round multiplex PCR came after a first-round RT-PCR that employed HTBI primers. TCRdb called the multiplex PCR reads again in MiXCR, with one record for every CDR3 protein. The repertoire consists of about 740,000 distinct CDR3 sequences, with roughly 40% occurring once and the leading ten covering roughly 45%. Sample: peripheral blood. These receptors came from an adult man with Graves' ophthalmopathy.

In this sample, this clonotype turned up a few times. The chain is built from TRBV20-1 and TRBJ2-7; 8 nucleotides line up with TRBD1. The germline V gene encodes CDR1 DFQATT and CDR2 SNEGSKA (reference sequence). The CDR3 loop spans 14 amino acids. V was pared by 3 bases and J by 4 bases, with 8 bases of the junction left unmatched. The CDR3 nucleotides are TGCAGTGCTAGTGGACAGGGCGGCTATTACGAGCAGTACTTC. It yields the protein CSASGQGGYYEQYF.

This clonotype was seen repeatedly, ten times or more. As DNA, the CDR3 is TGTGCCACCAGTGAGAGAACCGATAGCAATCAGCCCCAGCATTTT. It encodes CATSERTDSNQPQHF. The chain is built from TRBV24-1 and TRBJ1-5; no reliable D call. Germline assignment: CDR1 KGHDR and CDR2 SFDVKD. The CDR3 totals 15 residues. V lost 4 bases to trimming and J lost 0 bases, with 9 bases between them.

V usage is TRBV29-1 and J usage is TRBJ2-7; 8 bases are shared with TRBD1. V lost 2 bases and J lost 4; bases outside the gene matches: 4. The CDR3 extends over 13 amino acids. Germline CDR1 is SQVTM and CDR2 is ANQGSEA. CDR3: CSVEIQGAYEQYF. As DNA, the CDR3 is TGCAGCGTTGAAATCCAGGGGGCTTACGAGCAGTACTTC.

J is TRBJ1-2 and V is TRBV29-1, with 10 bases that match TRBD1. The CDR3 loop spans 14 amino acids. V lost 6 bases, J lost 4 bases, and 8 bases stayed unmatched. Germline values: CDR1 SQVTM, CDR2 ANQGSEA. The CDR3 DNA reads as TGCAGCGTGGAAACCGGGACAGGGGTCTATGGCTACACCTTC. It encodes CSVETGTGVYGYTF.

This clonotype was picked up many times. This chain connects TRBV7-2 to TRBJ2-7; possible D gene TRBD1, 5 bases. Germline CDR1 and CDR2: SGHTA and FQGNSA. The CDR3 extends over 13 amino acids. The ends were cut back, 3 bases at V and 6 bases at J, with 12 bases in the middle. Here the CDR3 DNA reads TGTGCCAGCAGCTTCGCTAACAGGCTCGAGCAGTACTTC. Translated, it gives CASSFANRLEQYF. Combining the CDR3 with reference TRBV7-2 and TRBJ2-7 gives the whole variable domain GAGVSQSPSNKVTEKGKDVELRCDPISGHTALYWYRQSLGQGLEFLIYFQGNSAPDKSGLPSDRFSAERTGGSVSTLTIQRTQQEDSAVYLCASSFANRLEQYFGPGTRLTVT.

Comment on this clonotype: One base away lies a much larger clone, so this may be a sequencing read error. The chain carries TRBV7-9 and TRBJ1-2, with D hard to call. The CDR3 loop spans 14 amino acids. V was cut by 1 base and J by 7 bases, with 13 bases left in between. Germline CDR1 is SEHNR and CDR2 is FQNEAQ (reference sequence). The CDR3 bases are TGTGCCAGCAGCTTAGTCAAGGGAAGTGGTGGCTACACCTTC. Translating gives CASSLVKGSGGYTF. The full variable domain, completed using reference TRBV7-9 and TRBJ1-2, is DTGVSQNPRHKITKRGQNVTFRCDPISEHNRLYWYRQTLGQGPEFLTYFQNEAQLEKSRLLSDRFSAERPKGSFSTLEIQRTEQGDSAMYLCASSLVKGSGGYTFGSGTRLTVV.

The rearrangement uses TRBV7-9 and TRBJ2-2; D remains ambiguous. The germline V gene has CDR1 SEHNR and CDR2 FQNEAQ (reference sequence). V was pared by 3 bases and J by 6 bases, with 14 bases between. This CDR3 comprises 15 residues. The chain's CDR3 is CASSFDQPPSGELFF. CDR3 sequence (DNA): TGTGCCAGCAGCTTCGATCAGCCTCCATCCGGGGAGCTGTTTTTT.

This chain links TRBV10-3 with TRBJ2-5; 9 nucleotides line up with TRBD2. CDR3 length: 17 amino acids. V shed 0 bases, J shed 5 bases, and the junction held 10 bases outside the gene matches. From germline, CDR1 is ENHRY and CDR2 SYGVKD. The CDR3 region is CAISESVASGVGETQYF. CDR3 coding DNA: TGTGCCATCAGTGAGTCTGTCGCTAGCGGGGTGGGGGAGACCCAGTACTTC.

This chain uses TRBV24-1 with TRBJ2-3; 11 positions match TRBD2. Germline loops: CDR1 KGHDR, CDR2 SFDVKD. CDR3 length equals 16 residues. V gave up 2 bases and J gave up 3 bases; unmatched junction bases: 3. CDR3 DNA sequence: TGTGCCACCAGTGATTATACTAGCGGGAGTACAGATACGCAGTATTTT. It is translated as CATSDYTSGSTDTQYF.

This clonotype was counted a few times. The chain uses TRBV19 and TRBJ2-7; D is uncertain. The CDR3 is 13 residues long. V dropped 0 bases and J dropped 3 bases, with 6 bases sitting between them. Per germline, CDR1 LNHDA and CDR2 SQIVND (reference sequence). The CDR3: CASSIDVYYEQYF. CDR3 coding DNA: TGTGCCAGTAGTATAGATGTCTACTACGAGCAGTACTTC.

There are many counts of this clonotype. This chain links TRBV7-3 with TRBJ1-6, with a tentative D call TRBD1 (5 bases). Germline assignment: CDR1 SGHTA and CDR2 FQGTGA. Trimming stripped 0 bases from V and 9 bases from J, with 6 bases between. This CDR3 is 13 amino acids long. The CDR3 nucleotides are TGTGCCAGCAGCTTAACGGGGGGTTCACCCCTCCACTTT. It encodes CASSLTGGSPLHF.